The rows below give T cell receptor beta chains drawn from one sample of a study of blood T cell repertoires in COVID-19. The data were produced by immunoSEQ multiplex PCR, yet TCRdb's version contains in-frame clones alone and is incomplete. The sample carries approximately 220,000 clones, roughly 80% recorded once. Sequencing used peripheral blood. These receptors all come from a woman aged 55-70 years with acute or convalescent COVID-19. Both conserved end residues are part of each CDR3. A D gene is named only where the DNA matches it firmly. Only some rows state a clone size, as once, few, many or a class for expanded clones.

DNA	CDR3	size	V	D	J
TGTGCCAGCATTTCTAGCGGGGGGGCCGGCGAGACCCAGTACTTC	CASISSGGAGETQYF	-	TRBV2	TRBD2	TRBJ2-5
TGTGCCAGCTCACCACCGAGGACAGTCCAGAGCTATGGCTACACCTTC	CASSPPRTVQSYGYTF	-	TRBV18	-	TRBJ1-2
TGCGCCAGCAGCCAAGACGTTGTCTTGGCGGGGAAGGAGACCCAGTACTTC	CASSQDVVLAGKETQYF	many	TRBV4-1	-	TRBJ2-5
TGTGCCAGCACCGGGGGGGGCTACACCTTC	CASTGGGYTF	-	TRBV12-3/TRBV12-4	-	TRBJ1-2
TGTGCCAGCAGTTACCCTAACTCCTATGGCTACACCTTC	CASSYPNSYGYTF	-	TRBV6-5	-	TRBJ1-2
TGTGCCATCAGTGAGTCGGCCTCTTCTAACACCGGGGAGCTGTTTTTT	CAISESASSNTGELFF	-	TRBV10-3	-	TRBJ2-2
TGCGCCAGCAGCTTCAACAGGGGGTTAAACACTGAAGCTTTCTTT	CASSFNRGLNTEAFF	-	TRBV5-1	TRBD1	TRBJ1-1
TGCGCCAGCAGCCAAGAGAGGCGGGGGCCAGACACCGGGGAGCTGTTTTTT	CASSQERRGPDTGELFF	-	TRBV4-1	-	TRBJ2-2
TGTGCCACCAGTGATTTCGTCAGGAAACTTAATGAAAAACTGTTTTTT	CATSDFVRKLNEKLFF	-	TRBV24-1	-	TRBJ1-4
TGTGCCAGCAGCTTCAGAGGCAGGGGCGAGATAGATACGCAGTATTTT	CASSFRGRGEIDTQYF	-	TRBV11-2	-	TRBJ2-3
TGTGCCAGCACTCCTAGCGGGGGCCATCAAGAGACCCAGTACTTC	CASTPSGGHQETQYF	-	TRBV28	TRBD2	TRBJ2-5
TGCAGTGCGAGAAGGGGGGGGCTCAACACCTTC	CSARRGGLNTF	few	TRBV20-1	-	TRBJ1-2
TGTGCCATACAGAGTGCGGGGGAGGCTGGCTACACCTTC	CAIQSAGEAGYTF	once	TRBV10-3	-	TRBJ1-2
TGTGCCAGCTCTCGGGACAGGAGGTCCGAGCAGTACTTC	CASSRDRRSEQYF	-	TRBV6-5	TRBD1	TRBJ2-7
TGTGCCAGCAGTTTGGCGGGGGGACGGGGCTACACCTTC	CASSLAGGRGYTF	-	TRBV27	-	TRBJ1-2
TGTGCCAGCAGTGATACTAGCGGGGGTTACAATGAGCAGTTCTTC	CASSDTSGGYNEQFF	-	TRBV6-2/TRBV6-3	TRBD2	TRBJ2-1
TGTGCCAGCAGCTTGGCAGGGTGGGACTATGGCTACACCTTC	CASSLAGWDYGYTF	-	TRBV5-8	-	TRBJ1-2
TGCGCCAGCAGCTGGGACAGGGTGAACACTGAAGCTTTCTTT	CASSWDRVNTEAFF	-	TRBV5-1	TRBD1	TRBJ1-1
TGTGCCTGGAGTGCGGACAGAAGAATCGCCTGGTCAATGAACACTGAAGCTTTCTTT	CAWSADRRIAWSMNTEAFF	-	TRBV30	-	TRBJ1-1
TGCGCCAGCAGCCAAGAATACCAGCGGGATAGCACAGATACGCAGTATTTT	CASSQEYQRDSTDTQYF	once	TRBV4-3	TRBD2	TRBJ2-3